Shown below are 26 T cell receptor beta chains from a single sample sequenced in a study of control samples from healthy donors and cancer patients. Using immunoSEQ multiplex PCR, the repertoire was profiled, and TCRdb retains in-frame clones only, with some absent. The sample includes around 100,000 clones, roughly nine tenths seen only once; the top ten take approximately 15%. Material: blood. Receptor source: a woman aged 70 to 79 in good health.

V is TRBV6-1 and J is TRBJ1-6, with D perhaps TRBD1 (6 bases). Per germline, CDR1 MNHNS and CDR2 SASEGT. The ends were cut back, 2 bases at V and 10 bases at J, with 12 bases in the middle. The CDR3 totals 14 residues. DNA for the CDR3: TGTGCCAGCAGTGAATGGGGGCAGGGGTCACCCCTCCACTTT. It is translated as CASSEWGQGSPLHF.

The chain recombines TRBV5-6 with TRBJ1-3; D gene ambiguous. The CDR3 totals 15 residues. CDR1 and CDR2 from the germline V gene are SGHDT and YYEEEE. Trimming stripped 0 bases from V and 0 bases from J, with 7 bases between. The CDR3 here is CASSLAPSSGNTIYF. In nucleotides, the CDR3 is TGTGCCAGCAGCTTGGCTCCGAGCTCTGGAAACACCATATATTTT.

This clone has only one observation. The chain has TRBV18 and TRBJ2-3; D call uncertain. This CDR3 has 13 amino acids. Trimming pared 4 bases from V and 2 bases from J, leaving 7 bases between. CDR1 KGHSH and CDR2 LQKENI come from the germline V gene. The DNA for the CDR3 is TGTGCCAGCTCACGCGACCCCACAGATACGCAGTATTTT. Translating gives CASSRDPTDTQYF. The full variable domain, with the rest looked up from reference TRBV18 and TRBJ2-3, is NAGVMQNPRHLVRRRGQEARLRCSPMKGHSHVYWYRQLPEEGLKFMVYLQKENIIDESGMPKERFSAEFPKEGPSILRIQQVVRGDSAAYFCASSRDPTDTQYFGPGTRLTVL.

The chain uses TRBV5-1 and TRBJ1-1; 9 bases are shared with TRBD1. The J segment lost 7 bases and the V segment lost 4 bases, leaving 5 bases of the junction unmatched. CDR1 and CDR2 (germline): SGHRS, YFSETQ. The CDR3 is 13 residues long. DNA for the CDR3: TGCGCCAGCAGCAAGGGACAGGGAGGTGAAGCTTTCTTT. This translates into CASSKGQGGEAFF.

The CDR3 sequence: CASSYGGLHYNSPLHF. The CDR3 DNA reads TGTGCCAGCAGTTACGGGGGTTTGCATTATAATTCACCCCTCCACTTT. The J gene is TRBJ1-6, the V gene TRBV6-5, with D perhaps TRBD1 (5 bases). The ends were cut back, 2 bases at V and 4 bases at J, with 12 bases in the middle. CDR3 length equals 16 residues. Per germline, CDR1 MNHEY and CDR2 SVGAGI.

The chain combines TRBV5-6 with TRBJ2-3; 7 bases align to TRBD2. Germline trimming cut 4 bases from V and 3 bases from J; bases unmatched to any gene: 8. The CDR3 runs 15 residues. The germline V gene has CDR1 SGHDT and CDR2 YYEEEE. CDR3 sequence: CASSPRSGYTDTQYF. As DNA, the CDR3 is TGTGCCAGCAGCCCCCGTAGCGGGTATACAGATACGCAGTATTTT. The full variable domain, with the rest looked up from reference TRBV5-6 and TRBJ2-3, is DAGVTQSPTHLIKTRGQQVTLRCSPKSGHDTVSWYQQALGQGPQFIFQYYEEEERQRGNFPDRFSGHQFPNYSSELNVNALLLGDSALYLCASSPRSGYTDTQYFGPGTRLTVL.

J is TRBJ1-6 and V is TRBV6-5; TRBD1 matches 7 bases. Germline V gene data show CDR1 as MNHEY and CDR2 as SVGAGI. With 1 base clipped from V and 6 bases from J, the junction kept 6 bases outside the gene matches. The CDR3 contains 16 residues. CDR3 region: CASSYWAGGINSPLHF. Here the CDR3 DNA reads TGTGCCAGCAGTTACTGGGCAGGGGGAATTAATTCACCCCTCCACTTT.

About this clone: The identical CDR3 is also encoded by other nucleotide sequences in the sample. The rearrangement joins TRBV7-2 to TRBJ2-7, with D perhaps given as TRBD1 or TRBD2 (5 bases each). The V and J ends lost 2 bases and 0 bases respectively, with 11 bases between them. The CDR3 covers 15 residues. The germline gives CDR1 SGHTA, CDR2 FQGNSA. Here the CDR3 reads CASSLNGAASYEQYF. For the CDR3, the DNA is TGTGCCAGCAGCTTAAACGGGGCCGCCTCCTACGAGCAGTACTTC.

The CDR3 here is CASSQDSGGTGELFF. CDR3 in DNA: TGTGCCAGCAGCCAAGACTCAGGAGGCACCGGGGAGCTGTTTTTT. The V gene is TRBV4-2, the J gene TRBJ2-2; possibly TRBD2 for D (5 bases). The ends were cut back, 0 bases at V and 4 bases at J, with 9 bases in the middle. CDR3 length equals 15 residues. Germline CDR1 reads LGHNA; CDR2 reads YNFKEQ.

The rearrangement uses TRBV15 and TRBJ1-1; D uncertain. V was clipped by 4 bases and J by 1 base, with 7 bases between them. Germline V gives CDR1 LNHNV, CDR2 YYDKDF (reference sequence). The CDR3 has 13 amino acids. Here the CDR3 DNA reads TGTGCCACCAGCACCGACCGGAACACTGAAGCTTTCTTT. The encoded protein is CATSTDRNTEAFF.

V and J are TRBV5-1 and TRBJ2-1; D possibly corresponds to TRBD1 (7 bases). V dropped 0 bases and J dropped 8 bases, with 18 bases sitting between them. CDR3 length: 16 residues. Germline CDR1 SGHRS, CDR2 YFSETQ. The CDR3 nucleotides read TGCGCCAGCAGCTTGGAAGCCCAGGGGGGAGGAGATGAGCAGTTCTTC. Protein sequence: CASSLEAQGGGDEQFF.

The chain combines TRBV3-1 (or the pseudogene TRBV3-2) with TRBJ1-2; tentatively, D is TRBD1 (6 bases). Germline V gene sequence: CDR1 LGHDT, CDR2 YNNKEL (reference sequence). Trimming left V 1 base short and J 8 bases short, with 17 bases between. CDR3 length equals 15 residues. DNA for the CDR3: TGTGCCAGCAGCCAAGTCCCGACAGGTGCGGACGGCTACACCTTC. As protein: CASSQVPTGADGYTF.

The chain carries TRBV30 and TRBJ1-6; D not certain. Looked up from germline, CDR1 is GTSNPN and CDR2 is SVGIG (reference sequence). The CDR3 spans 18 residues. The V gene lost 0 bases and the J gene lost 3 bases, with 18 bases spanning the gap. This chain's CDR3 is CAWSVRRVRDRYNSPLHF. CDR3 nucleotides: TGTGCCTGGAGTGTACGGAGAGTGCGAGACCGCTATAATTCACCCCTCCACTTT.

The chain has TRBV10-2 and TRBJ1-1, with D possibly TRBD1 on 5 matching bases. Per germline, CDR1 WSHSY and CDR2 SAAADI. The CDR3 has 13 amino acids. Trimming stripped 10 bases from V and 1 base from J, with 13 bases between. CDR3 protein: CATRTRTNTEAFF. In DNA, the CDR3 is TGCGCCACCCGGACACGCACGAACACTGAAGCTTTCTTT.

The chain joins TRBV2 to TRBJ1-2; 9 bases fit TRBD1. V trimming: 6 bases; J trimming: 4 bases; junction bases outside the gene matches: 9. The CDR3 extends over 15 amino acids. Germline loops: CDR1 SNHLY, CDR2 FYNNEI. The CDR3 spells CASRADRGGSYGYTF. CDR3 nucleotide sequence: TGTGCCAGCAGGGCGGACAGGGGCGGATCCTATGGCTACACCTTC.

This clone was found many times. J is TRBJ1-5 and V is TRBV2; D is unclear. This CDR3 comprises 13 residues. Trimming stripped 4 bases from V and 2 bases from J, with 6 bases between. Looked up from germline, CDR1 is SNHLY and CDR2 is FYNNEI. The CDR3 spells CASSGLGNQPQHF. CDR3 nucleotide sequence: TGTGCCAGCAGTGGGCTGGGCAATCAGCCCCAGCATTTT. The whole variable domain, filled in from reference TRBV2 and TRBJ1-5, reads EPEVTQTPSHQVTQMGQEVILRCVPISNHLYFYWYRQILGQKVEFLVSFYNNEISEKSEIFDDQFSVERPDGSNFTLKIRSTKLEDSAMYFCASSGLGNQPQHFGDGTRLSIL.

The chain links TRBV24-1 to TRBJ2-3; D is tentatively TRBD1 or TRBD2 (5 bases each). V was shortened by 3 bases and J by 0 bases, with 12 bases between the two germline ends. The CDR3 runs to 16 residues. CDR1 and CDR2 from the germline V gene are KGHDR and SFDVKD. The CDR3 nucleotides are TGTGCCACCAGTGATGCCCGGGGCTATAGCACAGATACGCAGTATTTT. Encoded protein: CATSDARGYSTDTQYF.

This chain links TRBV20-1 with TRBJ1-6; D ambiguous. Trimming took off 3 bases at V and 0 bases at J, with 12 bases between the two ends. The CDR3 sequence is 16 residues long. The germline V gene encodes CDR1 DFQATT and CDR2 SNEGSKA (reference sequence). The CDR3 is CSASPSQSSYNSPLHF. DNA for the CDR3: TGCAGTGCTAGTCCCTCTCAAAGCTCCTATAATTCACCCCTCCACTTT.

The V and J genes are TRBV6-1 and TRBJ1-3; D gene unclear. The germline V gene encodes CDR1 MNHNS and CDR2 SASEGT. Trimming took off 7 bases at V and 0 bases at J, with 13 bases between the two ends. The CDR3 is made up of 15 amino acids. DNA of the CDR3: TGTGCCAGCAATGGGCCGGGCCGCTCTGGAAACACCATATATTTT. Its translation: CASNGPGRSGNTIYF.

The J gene is TRBJ1-5, the V gene TRBV7-5; TRBD1, as called in the table, went unchecked against the DNA. TRBV7-5 is deemed a pseudogene. The CDR3 totals 17 residues. CDR3 residues: CARTLRDRWGHNQPQHF. CDR3 in DNA: TGTGCCAGAACCCTCCGGGACCGATGGGGACACAATCAGCCCCAGCATTTT.

The chain links TRBV9 to TRBJ2-7; 11 nucleotides match TRBD1. The CDR3 length is 15 residues. The junction had 6 bases not matched to a gene; V was cut back by 4 bases and J by 3 bases. CDR1 and CDR2 from the germline V gene are SGDLS and YYNGEE. In DNA, the CDR3 is TGTGCCAGCAGCCCAGGGGACAGGGGGTTCTACGAGCAGTACTTC. It specifies CASSPGDRGFYEQYF. The whole variable domain, filled in from reference TRBV9 and TRBJ2-7, reads DSGVTQTPKHLITATGQRVTLRCSPRSGDLSVYWYQQSLDQGLQFLIQYYNGEERAKGNILERFSAQQFPDLHSELNLSSLELGDSALYFCASSPGDRGFYEQYFGPGTRLTVT.

The chain links TRBV20-1 to TRBJ1-5; no reliable D call. CDR3 size: 9 residues. V lost 7 bases to trimming and J lost 9 bases, with 7 bases between them. The germline CDR1 and CDR2 sequences are DFQATT and SNEGSKA (reference sequence). The CDR3 is CSGGRPQHF. The CDR3 bases are TGCAGTGGCGGTCGGCCCCAGCATTTT.

The chain recombines TRBV27 with TRBJ1-1, with D possibly TRBD1 on 5 matching bases. V gave up 5 bases and J gave up 7 bases, with 14 bases separating them. This CDR3 has 13 residues. Germline CDR1 reads MNHEY; CDR2 reads SMNVEV (reference sequence). This chain's CDR3 is CASSLKGWSEAFF. The DNA of the CDR3 is TGTGCCAGCAGTCTTAAGGGGTGGAGTGAAGCTTTCTTT.

The chain employs TRBV5-1 and TRBJ1-6; D is perhaps TRBD1 (5 bases). Germline CDR1 and CDR2: SGHRS and YFSETQ. V lost 0 bases and J lost 9, with 10 bases in between. This CDR3 comprises 14 residues. The CDR3 DNA reads as TGCGCCAGCAGCTTGGGGGGGGTTAGTTCACCCCTCCACTTT. Protein: CASSLGGVSSPLHF.

The gene calls are TRBV7-2 and TRBJ1-5, with D possibly matching TRBD1 (5 bases). The CDR3 sequence is 13 residues long. Germline assignment: CDR1 SGHTA and CDR2 FQGNSA. V was trimmed by 5 bases and J by 4 bases, leaving 9 bases between them. The CDR3 nucleotides are TGTGCCAGCAGCGTGTACAGGAATCAGCCCCAGCATTTT. Translating gives CASSVYRNQPQHF.

This clone is a singleton in its sample. The chain is built from TRBV19 and TRBJ1-4; a possible D gene is TRBD1 (5 bases). The V end lost 6 bases, the J end lost 8 bases, and 13 bases lay between the germline ends. CDR1 LNHDA and CDR2 SQIVND come from the germline V gene (reference sequence). The CDR3 totals 13 residues. This CDR3 is CASSQGPAEKLFF. The CDR3 nucleotides are TGTGCCAGTAGCCAGGGACCTGCGGAAAAACTGTTTTTT.